Shown below are 3 T cell receptor beta chains from a single sample sequenced in a study of Tregs in tolerant kidney transplant recipients. The protocol was immunoSEQ multiplex PCR, while the TCRdb copy is restricted to in-frame clones and leaves out a portion. The data contain roughly 66,000 clones, roughly 92% of them seen just once; the ten biggest clones take up approximately 10%. The starting material was CD8+ T cells from blood, obtained before the transplant. These receptors all stem from a human donor who received a combined kidney and bone marrow transplant.

The chain uses TRBV2 and TRBJ2-6, with 8 bases identical to TRBD1. This CDR3 is built from 17 residues. CDR1 is SNHLY and CDR2 is FYNNEI in the germline V gene. Trimming at V came to 8 bases and at J to 0 bases, leaving 9 bases not matched to a gene. CDR3 in amino acids: CASFDGTGVSGANVLTF. The DNA of the CDR3 is TGTGCCAGCTTTGATGGGACAGGCGTCTCTGGGGCCAACGTCCTGACTTTC.

The chain uses TRBV19 and TRBJ2-7; 8 positions match TRBD1. The CDR3 contains 15 residues. Trimming took 3 bases from V and 3 from J; bases not matched to a gene: 7. From germline, CDR1 is LNHDA and CDR2 SQIVND (reference sequence). CDR3 protein: CASSMAGQAFYEQYF. CDR3 DNA: TGTGCCAGTAGTATGGCGGGACAGGCTTTCTACGAGCAGTACTTC.

The chain joins TRBV4-1 to TRBJ1-2, with D tentatively TRBD1 (6 bases). Germline V gives CDR1 MGHRA, CDR2 YSYEKL. There are 16 residues in the CDR3. V was clipped by 1 base and J by 7 bases, with 19 bases between them. In DNA form, the CDR3 reads TGCGCCAGCAGCCAAGTTTGGCAGGGGTCCTACATTGGCTACACCTTC. Translating it yields CASSQVWQGSYIGYTF.